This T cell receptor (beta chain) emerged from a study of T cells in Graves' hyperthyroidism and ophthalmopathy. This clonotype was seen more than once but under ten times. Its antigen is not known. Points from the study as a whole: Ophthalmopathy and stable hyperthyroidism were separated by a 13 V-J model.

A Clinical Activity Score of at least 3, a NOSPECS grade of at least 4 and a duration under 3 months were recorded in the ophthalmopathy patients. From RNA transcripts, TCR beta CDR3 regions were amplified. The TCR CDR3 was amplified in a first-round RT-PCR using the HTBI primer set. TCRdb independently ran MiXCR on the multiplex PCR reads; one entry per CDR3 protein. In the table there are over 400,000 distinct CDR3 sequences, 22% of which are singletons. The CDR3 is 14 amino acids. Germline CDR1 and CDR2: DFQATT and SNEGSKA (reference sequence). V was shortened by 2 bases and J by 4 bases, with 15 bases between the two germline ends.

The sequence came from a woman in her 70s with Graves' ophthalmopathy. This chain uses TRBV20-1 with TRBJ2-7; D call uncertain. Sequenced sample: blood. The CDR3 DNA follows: TGCAGTGCTAGATCACCGGGTACCACGTACGAGCAGTACTTC. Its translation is CSARSPGTTYEQYF.